This TCR beta chain was identified in a study of blood T cell repertoires in COVID-19. On the study more broadly: Some COVID-19 samples were acute and others convalescent; all came from the United States, Italy and Spain. Nucleic acid was either cDNA or gDNA, and it came from T cells, B-cell-depleted T cells, or PBMCs.

There are 13 residues in the CDR3. Deletions cut 4 bases from V and 1 base from J, with 5 bases between. Germline V gives CDR1 MRHNA, CDR2 SNTAGT. Original handling: The assay estimated nucleated cells by amplifying reference gene primers. The assay was immunoSEQ multiplex PCR, and TCRdb's table has in-frame clones only and misses some. V and J calls and clone size follow that table, whereas D and trimming were derived from the DNA. The table includes about 200,000 clones, 82% detected once. The clonotype comes from a woman at least 80 years old with COVID-19, enrolled during active disease. The chain is built from TRBV6-4 and TRBJ1-5; no reliable D call. Sequences were obtained from peripheral blood. For the CDR3, the DNA is TGTGCCAGCAGTGTTGAGAGCAATCAGCCCCAGCATTTT. Its translation is CASSVESNQPQHF.